This TCR beta chain was recorded in a study of regulatory T cells in long-lasting Graves disease. CDR3 regions were amplified by Arm-PCR using iRepertoire HTBI primers to build TCR beta libraries. TCRdb independently ran MiXCR on the multiplex PCR reads; one entry per CDR3 protein. The table records 350,000 to 450,000 distinct CDR3 sequences, roughly 20% of them present only once. The V gene end was trimmed by 5 bases and the J gene end by 3 bases; junction bases not matched to a gene: 9. The CDR3 consists of 16 residues. Germline CDR1 SGHRS, CDR2 YFSETQ. Study-wide findings and caveats: Small sample size may have lowered accuracy. Shared public clonotypes totalled some 2,500 in persistent patients, compared with about 990 in new patients. Newly diagnosed Graves' patients exceeded persistent ones in TCR diversity.

This clonotype has just a few counts. The antigen remains undetermined. The time point is: persistent/refractory GD, antithyroid drugs over 5 years with positive TRAb. The TCR library was made from RNA extracted from PBMCs. From each patient, approximately 9 milliliters of peripheral blood was drawn and collected into an EDTA anticoagulant tube. The rearrangement joins TRBV5-1 to TRBJ2-7; 12 nucleotides line up with TRBD2. Sequences were derived from peripheral blood mononuclear cells (PBMCs), sampled when the disease was refractory, from a patient treated with antithyroid drugs. This clonotype was sampled from a female donor with Graves disease. The CDR3 nucleotides read TGCGCCAGCAGTCAGGGATCTAGCGGGAGGGACTACGAGCAGTACTTC. This codes for CASSQGSSGRDYEQYF.